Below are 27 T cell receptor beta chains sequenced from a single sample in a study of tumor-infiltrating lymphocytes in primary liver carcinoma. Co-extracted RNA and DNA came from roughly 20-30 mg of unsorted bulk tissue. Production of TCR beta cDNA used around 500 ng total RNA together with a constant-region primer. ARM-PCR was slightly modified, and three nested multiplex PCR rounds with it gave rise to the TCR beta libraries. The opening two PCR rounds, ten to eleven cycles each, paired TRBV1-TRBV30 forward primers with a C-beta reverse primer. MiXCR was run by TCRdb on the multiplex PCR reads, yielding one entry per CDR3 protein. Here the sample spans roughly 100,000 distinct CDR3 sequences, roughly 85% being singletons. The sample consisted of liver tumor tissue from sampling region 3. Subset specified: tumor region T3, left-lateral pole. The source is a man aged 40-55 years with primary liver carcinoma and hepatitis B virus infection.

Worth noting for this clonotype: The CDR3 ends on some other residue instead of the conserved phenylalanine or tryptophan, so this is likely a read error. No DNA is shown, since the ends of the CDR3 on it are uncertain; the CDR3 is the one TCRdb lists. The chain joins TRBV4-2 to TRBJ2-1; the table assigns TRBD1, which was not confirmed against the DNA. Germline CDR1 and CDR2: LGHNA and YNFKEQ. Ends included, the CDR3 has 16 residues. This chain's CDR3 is CASSRRTGSGVSEQLL.

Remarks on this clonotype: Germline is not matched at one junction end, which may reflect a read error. CDR3 loop: CASNLQSVGAYEQYF. CDR3 DNA sequence: TGTGCCAGCAACTTACAATCGGTAGGAGCCTACGAGCAGTACTTC. The genes are TRBV11-2 and TRBJ2-7; the D is unclear. The CDR3 is 15 amino acids. From germline, CDR1 is SGHAT and CDR2 FQNNGV.

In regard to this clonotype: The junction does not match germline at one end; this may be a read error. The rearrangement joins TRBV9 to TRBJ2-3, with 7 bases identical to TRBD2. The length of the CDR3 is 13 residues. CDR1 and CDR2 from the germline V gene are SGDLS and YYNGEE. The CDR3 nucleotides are TGTGCCAGCAGAGGGGAGGGTACAGATACACAGTTTTTT. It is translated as CASRGEGTDTQFF.

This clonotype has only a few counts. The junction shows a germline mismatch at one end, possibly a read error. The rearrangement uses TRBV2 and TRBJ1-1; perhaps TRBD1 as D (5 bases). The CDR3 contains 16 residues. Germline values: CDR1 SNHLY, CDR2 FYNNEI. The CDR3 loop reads CASSEQRQTPNTEAFF. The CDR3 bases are TGTGCCAGTAGTGAACAGAGACAGACCCCAAACACTGAAGCTTTCTTT.

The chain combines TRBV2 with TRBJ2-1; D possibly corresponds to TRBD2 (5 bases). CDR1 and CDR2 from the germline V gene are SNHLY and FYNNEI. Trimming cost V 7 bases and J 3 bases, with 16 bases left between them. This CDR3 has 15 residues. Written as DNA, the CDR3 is TGTGCCAGCAACATAGCGCCTAAGGGCTACAATGAGCAGTTCTTC. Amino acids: CASNIAPKGYNEQFF.

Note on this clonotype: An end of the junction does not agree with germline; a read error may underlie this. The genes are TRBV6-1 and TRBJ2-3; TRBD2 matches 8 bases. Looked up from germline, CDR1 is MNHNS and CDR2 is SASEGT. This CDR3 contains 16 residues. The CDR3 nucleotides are TGTCCCAGCACTGAAATACCGGGAGGGAGGACAGATATGCAGTATTTT. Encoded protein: CPSTEIPGGRTDMQYF.

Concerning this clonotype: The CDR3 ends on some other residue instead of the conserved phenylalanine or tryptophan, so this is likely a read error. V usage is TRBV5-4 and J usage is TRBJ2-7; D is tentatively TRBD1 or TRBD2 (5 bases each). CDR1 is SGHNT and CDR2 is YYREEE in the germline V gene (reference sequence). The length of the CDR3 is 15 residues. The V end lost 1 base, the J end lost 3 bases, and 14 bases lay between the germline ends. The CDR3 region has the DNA TGTGCCAGCAGCTTGACGGGGCAGGATCTCTACGAGCAGTACTTA. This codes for CASSLTGQDLYEQYL.

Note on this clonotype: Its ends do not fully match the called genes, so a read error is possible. CDR3 sequence reads: CSVGTSVVNTGELFF. CDR3 coding DNA: TGCAGTGTTGGGACTAGCGTGGTGAACACCGGGGAGCTGTTTTTT. The rearrangement joins TRBV29-1 to TRBJ2-2; 10 bases match TRBD2. Germline CDR1 is SQVTM and CDR2 is ANQGSEA. The CDR3 is made up of 15 amino acids.

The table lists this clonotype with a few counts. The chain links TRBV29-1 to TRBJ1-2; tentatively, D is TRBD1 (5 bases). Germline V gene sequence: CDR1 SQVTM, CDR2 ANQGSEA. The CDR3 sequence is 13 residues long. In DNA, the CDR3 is TGCGGCGACTCGACAGAGGATAACTATGGCTACACCTTC. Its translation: CGDSTEDNYGYTF.

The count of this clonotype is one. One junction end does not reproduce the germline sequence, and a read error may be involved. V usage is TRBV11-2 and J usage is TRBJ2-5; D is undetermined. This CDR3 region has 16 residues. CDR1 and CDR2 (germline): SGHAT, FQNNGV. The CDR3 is CANSRPAAYLQETQYF. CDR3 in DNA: TGTGCCAACAGCCGCCCTGCGGCCTATCTCCAAGAGACCCAGTACTTC. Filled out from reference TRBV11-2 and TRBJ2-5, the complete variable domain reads EAGVAQSPRYKIIEKRQSVAFWCNPISGHATLYWYQQILGQGPKLLIQFQNNGVVDDSQLPKDRFSAERLKGVDSTLKIQPAKLEDSAVYLCANSRPAAYLQETQYFGPGTRLLVL.

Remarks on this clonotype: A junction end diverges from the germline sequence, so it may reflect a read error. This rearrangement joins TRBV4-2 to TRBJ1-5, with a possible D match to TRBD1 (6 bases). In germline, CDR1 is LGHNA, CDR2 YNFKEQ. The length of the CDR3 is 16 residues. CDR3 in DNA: TGTCCCAGCAGCGAGGCGGCGGGGGCAGGCAATCAGCCTCAGCATTTT. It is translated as CPSSEAAGAGNQPQHF.

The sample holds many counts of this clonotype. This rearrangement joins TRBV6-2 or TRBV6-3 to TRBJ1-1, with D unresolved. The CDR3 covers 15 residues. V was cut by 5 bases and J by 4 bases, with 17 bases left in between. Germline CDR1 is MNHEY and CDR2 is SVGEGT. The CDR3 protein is CASSPHSTGITEAFF. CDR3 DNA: TGTGCCAGCAGTCCCCATTCGACGGGGATCACTGAAGCTTTCTTT.

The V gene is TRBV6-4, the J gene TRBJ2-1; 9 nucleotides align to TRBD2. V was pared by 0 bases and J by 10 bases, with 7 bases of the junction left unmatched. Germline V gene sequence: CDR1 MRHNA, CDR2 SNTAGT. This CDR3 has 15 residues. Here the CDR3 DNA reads TGTGCCAGCAGTGACTCTAGCGGGAGTCACGAAGAGCAGTTCTTC. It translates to CASSDSSGSHEEQFF.

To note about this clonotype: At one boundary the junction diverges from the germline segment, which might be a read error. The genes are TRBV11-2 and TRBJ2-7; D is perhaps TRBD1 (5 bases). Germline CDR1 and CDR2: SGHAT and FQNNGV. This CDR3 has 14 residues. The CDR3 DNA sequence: TGTGCCAGCAGGTCTAACAGGAACTCATACGATCAGTACTTC. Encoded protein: CASRSNRNSYDQYF.

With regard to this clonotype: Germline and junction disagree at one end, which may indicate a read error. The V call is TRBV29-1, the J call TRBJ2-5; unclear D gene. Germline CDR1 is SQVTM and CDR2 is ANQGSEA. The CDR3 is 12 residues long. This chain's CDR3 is CRVPLGVETKYF. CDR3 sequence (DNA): TGCAGAGTTCCATTGGGCGTGGAGACCAAGTACTTC.

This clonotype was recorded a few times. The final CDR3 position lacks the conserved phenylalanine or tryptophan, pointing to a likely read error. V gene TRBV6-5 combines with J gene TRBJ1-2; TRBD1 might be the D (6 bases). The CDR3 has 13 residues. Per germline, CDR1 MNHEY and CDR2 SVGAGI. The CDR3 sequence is CASSTGCGYGYTL. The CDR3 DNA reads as TGTGCCAGCAGCACAGGGTGTGGCTATGGTTACACCTTA.

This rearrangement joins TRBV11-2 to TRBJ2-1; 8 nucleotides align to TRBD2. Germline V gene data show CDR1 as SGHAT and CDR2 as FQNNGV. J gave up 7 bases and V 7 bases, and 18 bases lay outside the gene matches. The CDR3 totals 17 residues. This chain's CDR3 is CASNPRCSGIIYNEQFF. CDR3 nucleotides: TGTGCCAGCAACCCCCGCTGTAGCGGGATTATCTATAATGAGCAGTTCTTC.

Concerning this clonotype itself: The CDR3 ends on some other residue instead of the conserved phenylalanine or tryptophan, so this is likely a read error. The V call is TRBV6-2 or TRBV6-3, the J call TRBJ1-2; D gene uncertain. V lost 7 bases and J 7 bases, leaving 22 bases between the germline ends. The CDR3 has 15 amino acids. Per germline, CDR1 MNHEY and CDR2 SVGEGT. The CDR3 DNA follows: TGTGCCAGCATCCAGACCCTCGAAGGAACCTTTGGCTACACCTCC. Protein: CASIQTLEGTFGYTS.

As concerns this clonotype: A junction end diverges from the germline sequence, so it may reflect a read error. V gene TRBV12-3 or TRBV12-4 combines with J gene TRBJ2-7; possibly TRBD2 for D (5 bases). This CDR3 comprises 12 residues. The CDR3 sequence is CASSHGGLEHYF. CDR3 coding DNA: TGTGCCAGCAGTCATGGAGGCCTCGAGCACTACTTC.

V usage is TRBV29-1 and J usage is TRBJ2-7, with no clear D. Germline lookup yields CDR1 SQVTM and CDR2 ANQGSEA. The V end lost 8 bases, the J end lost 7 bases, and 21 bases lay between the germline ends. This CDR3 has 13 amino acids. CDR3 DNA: TGCAGCCTTGCCCCGATAGGGCTCCATGAGCAGTACTTC. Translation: CSLAPIGLHEQYF.

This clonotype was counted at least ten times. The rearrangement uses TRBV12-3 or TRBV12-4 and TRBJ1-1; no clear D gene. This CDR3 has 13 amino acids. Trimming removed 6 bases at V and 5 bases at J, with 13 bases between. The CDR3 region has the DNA TGTGCCAGCAGCGTCCCCCTGGGGACTGAAGCTTTCTTT. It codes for CASSVPLGTEAFF.

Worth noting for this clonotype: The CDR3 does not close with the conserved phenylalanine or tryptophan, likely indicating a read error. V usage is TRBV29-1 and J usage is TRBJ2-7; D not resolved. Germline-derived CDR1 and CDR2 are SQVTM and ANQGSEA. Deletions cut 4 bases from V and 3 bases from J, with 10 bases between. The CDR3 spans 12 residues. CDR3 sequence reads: CSVVSPIYEQYL. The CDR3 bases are TGCAGCGTTGTGTCACCCATCTACGAGCAGTACCTC.

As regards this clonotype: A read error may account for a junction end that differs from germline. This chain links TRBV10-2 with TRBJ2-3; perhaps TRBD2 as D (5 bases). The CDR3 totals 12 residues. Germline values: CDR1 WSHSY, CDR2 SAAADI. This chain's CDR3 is CASKSSTYTQYF. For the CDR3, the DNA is TGCGCCAGTAAATCTAGCACATATACGCAGTATTTT.

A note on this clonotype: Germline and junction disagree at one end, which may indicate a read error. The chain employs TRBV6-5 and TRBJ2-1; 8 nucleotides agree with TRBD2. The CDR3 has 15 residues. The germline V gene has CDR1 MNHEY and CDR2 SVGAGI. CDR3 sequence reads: CANSLLAGRYNEQFF. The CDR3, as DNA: TGTGCCAACAGTCTCTTAGCGGGAAGGTACAATGAGCAGTTCTTC.

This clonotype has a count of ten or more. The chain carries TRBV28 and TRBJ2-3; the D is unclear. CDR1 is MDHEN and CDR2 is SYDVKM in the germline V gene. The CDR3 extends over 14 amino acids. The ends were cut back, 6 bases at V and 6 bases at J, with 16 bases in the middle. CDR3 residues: CASSIPSRPDTQYF. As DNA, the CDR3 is TGTGCCAGCAGCATCCCCAGCAGGCCGGATACGCAGTATTTT.

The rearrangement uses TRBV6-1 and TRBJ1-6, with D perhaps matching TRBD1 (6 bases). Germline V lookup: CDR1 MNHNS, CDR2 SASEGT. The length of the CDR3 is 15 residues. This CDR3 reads CGGITRQEAYSPLHF. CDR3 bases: TGTGGCGGCATCACGAGACAGGAGGCTTATTCACCCCTCCACTTT.

The CDR3, as DNA: TGTGCCAGTAACTTAGGACTAGAACGGTCCTACGAGCAGTACTTC. Translation: CASNLGLERSYEQYF. The chain links TRBV11-2 to TRBJ2-7; 7 bases agree with TRBD2. Trimming took 9 bases from V and 1 from J; bases not matched to a gene: 12. The CDR3 loop spans 15 amino acids. CDR1 is SGHAT and CDR2 is FQNNGV in the germline V gene. Based on the CDR3 plus reference TRBV11-2 and TRBJ2-7, the full variable domain is EAGVAQSPRYKIIEKRQSVAFWCNPISGHATLYWYQQILGQGPKLLIQFQNNGVVDDSQLPKDRFSAERLKGVDSTLKIQPAKLEDSAVYLCASNLGLERSYEQYFGPGTRLTVT.